Below are 29 T cell receptor beta chains sequenced from a single sample in a study of T cell changes during pregnancy in multiple sclerosis. TCRdb's table, derived via immunoSEQ multiplex PCR, lists solely in-frame clones and lacks some. The sample lists more than 35,000 clones; around 92% were seen once. The sample was CD8+ T cells from peripheral blood mononuclear cells, taken after pregnancy. The receptors come from a female donor with multiple sclerosis, enrolled in a pregnancy study.

This chain joins TRBV7-9 and TRBJ1-6; D unresolved. The CDR3 has 15 residues. Germline V gene data show CDR1 as SEHNR and CDR2 as FQNEAQ (reference sequence). V lost 4 bases and J 8 bases, leaving 15 bases between the germline ends. The CDR3 protein is CASSSPRGLDSPLHF. The CDR3 nucleotides are TGTGCCAGCAGCTCTCCTCGCGGTCTTGATTCACCCCTCCACTTT.

This chain connects TRBV7-2 to TRBJ2-7, with D tentatively TRBD1 (6 bases). V lost 2 bases, J lost 5 bases, and 10 bases lay in between. The CDR3 contains 13 residues. The germline V gene has CDR1 SGHTA and CDR2 FQGNSA. The CDR3 DNA reads as TGTGCCAGCAGCTTAAGGACAGTGCACGAGCAGTACTTC. It codes for CASSLRTVHEQYF.

This chain joins TRBV6-1 and TRBJ2-7, with a weak D call TRBD2 (5 bases). Germline V lookup: CDR1 MNHNS, CDR2 SASEGT. The CDR3 runs to 15 residues. V lost 5 bases and J lost 5, with 19 bases in between. CDR3 DNA: TGTGCCAGCAGTCCGGGGAGCCTCGTCGTCGACGAGCAGTACTTC. It specifies CASSPGSLVVDEQYF.

V and J are TRBV4-2 and TRBJ1-5, with 9 bases lining up with TRBD1. This CDR3 is built from 15 residues. Per the germline V gene, CDR1 is LGHNA and CDR2 is YNFKEQ. V was pared by 4 bases and J by 5 bases, with 6 bases of the junction left unmatched. The CDR3 DNA follows: TGTGCCAGCAGCCGCACAGGGGGCGCGGATCAGCCCCAGCATTTT. This encodes CASSRTGGADQPQHF.

The V gene is TRBV5-1, the J gene TRBJ2-1; possibly TRBD2 for D (6 bases). V lost 7 bases and J 7 bases, leaving 9 bases between the germline ends. The germline gives CDR1 SGHRS, CDR2 YFSETQ. This CDR3 has 11 amino acids. The CDR3 reads CASGGVNEQFF. As DNA, the CDR3 is TGCGCCAGCGGAGGGGTAAATGAGCAGTTCTTC. Full variable domain (rest looked up from reference TRBV5-1 and TRBJ2-1): KAGVTQTPRYLIKTRGQQVTLSCSPISGHRSVSWYQQTPGQGLQFLFEYFSETQRNKGNFPGRFSGRQFSNSRSEMNVSTLELGDSALYLCASGGVNEQFFGPGTRLTVL.

This chain joins TRBV30 and TRBJ1-2; 8 bases agree with TRBD1. This CDR3 contains 13 residues. The junction had 3 bases not matched to a gene; V was cut back by 2 bases and J by 4 bases. Per germline, CDR1 GTSNPN and CDR2 SVGIG (reference sequence). The CDR3 nucleotides read TGTGCCTGGAGTCAGGGGGCAGTCTATGGCTACACCTTC. Translated: CAWSQGAVYGYTF.

This clone was detected only a few times. The rearrangement links TRBV4-3 to TRBJ1-5; possibly TRBD1 for D (5 bases). The germline CDR1 and CDR2 sequences are LGHNA and YSLEER. The CDR3 loop spans 14 amino acids. The V gene lost 0 bases and the J gene lost 4 bases, with 7 bases spanning the gap. The CDR3 spells CASSQDQGNQPQHF. CDR3 coding DNA: TGCGCCAGCAGCCAAGATCAGGGAAATCAGCCCCAGCATTTT.

The V gene is TRBV9, the J gene TRBJ2-5; the D is unclear. Looked up from germline, CDR1 is SGDLS and CDR2 is YYNGEE. CDR3 length: 12 amino acids. Deletions cut 4 bases from V and 0 bases from J, with 4 bases between. In nucleotides, the CDR3 is TGTGCCAGCAGCCCTGACCAAGAGACCCAGTACTTC. Its protein is CASSPDQETQYF.

The V gene is TRBV2, the J gene TRBJ1-3; D uncertain. V was clipped by 6 bases and J by 0 bases, with 12 bases between them. Germline lookup yields CDR1 SNHLY and CDR2 FYNNEI. The CDR3 length is 15 residues. Written as DNA, the CDR3 is TGTGCCAGCAGAAGAGACACCAGCTCTGGAAACACCATATATTTT. Translation gives CASRRDTSSGNTIYF.

This clone was found once. The chain recombines TRBV5-6 with TRBJ1-6; D unclear. Trimming left V 1 base short and J 9 bases short, with 14 bases between. The CDR3 runs 15 residues. Germline CDR1 and CDR2: SGHDT and YYEEEE. The CDR3 spells CASSLLRQWASPLHF. The CDR3 coding sequence is TGTGCCAGCAGCTTGCTCAGGCAGTGGGCTTCACCCCTCCACTTT.

The chain combines TRBV27 with TRBJ2-1, with 8 bases fitting TRBD2. V shed 6 bases and J 4 bases; nucleotides not matched to a gene: 8. This CDR3 contains 15 residues. Looked up from germline, CDR1 is MNHEY and CDR2 is SMNVEV (reference sequence). CDR3 protein: CASSPAGGGYNEQFF. CDR3 coding DNA: TGTGCCAGCAGCCCGGCCGGGGGGGGGTACAATGAGCAGTTCTTC.

This CDR3 is CASRTDGGSYEQYF. CDR3 sequence (DNA): TGTGCCAGCAGGACCGACGGGGGGTCCTACGAGCAGTACTTC. J is TRBJ2-7 and V is TRBV6-6; 7 nucleotides align to TRBD2. The CDR3 runs to 14 residues. J lost 1 base, V lost 6 bases, and 6 bases had no gene match. The germline V gene has CDR1 MNHNY and CDR2 SVGAGI (reference sequence).

V is TRBV28 and J is TRBJ2-1, with D perhaps TRBD2 (5 bases). Trimming left V 3 bases short and J 7 bases short, with 16 bases between. The CDR3 is 15 amino acids. CDR1 and CDR2 from the germline V gene are MDHEN and SYDVKM. The CDR3 DNA reads as TGTGCCAGCAGTTTTCGCGGGTACGGTGGAAATGAGCAGTTCTTC. As protein: CASSFRGYGGNEQFF.

The genes are TRBV13 and TRBJ2-1; 10 bases fit TRBD2. Trimming at V came to 5 bases and at J to 4 bases, leaving 8 bases not matched to a gene. The CDR3 runs to 16 residues. Germline V gene data show CDR1 as PRHDT and CDR2 as FYEKMQ (reference sequence). CDR3 nucleotide sequence: TGTGCCAGCAGCCCGGCAGAGACTAGCGGGTACAATGAGCAGTTCTTC. Encoded protein: CASSPAETSGYNEQFF.

The chain combines TRBV11-2 with TRBJ2-5; 10 positions agree with TRBD2. The germline V gene has CDR1 SGHAT and CDR2 FQNNGV. The CDR3 is 15 amino acids. Trimming took 6 bases from V and 2 from J; bases not matched to a gene: 6. CDR3 sequence reads: CASSWTSGSQETQYF. CDR3 nucleotides: TGTGCCAGCAGTTGGACTAGCGGATCTCAAGAGACCCAGTACTTC.

The CDR3 spells CASSQDLLAQETQYF. For the CDR3, the DNA is TGCGCCAGCAGCCAGGACCTACTAGCACAAGAGACCCAGTACTTC. The genes are TRBV4-3 and TRBJ2-5, with D possibly being TRBD2 (6 bases). Germline-derived CDR1 and CDR2 are LGHNA and YSLEER. V was trimmed by 3 bases and J by 2 bases, leaving 13 bases between them. The length of the CDR3 is 15 residues.

The chain joins TRBV4-3 to TRBJ2-1, with 9 nucleotides matching TRBD2. In germline, CDR1 is LGHNA, CDR2 YSLEER. The CDR3 totals 16 residues. With 0 bases clipped from V and 4 bases from J, the junction kept 4 bases outside the gene matches. The CDR3 sequence is CASSQDTSGGYNEQFF. In DNA form, the CDR3 reads TGCGCCAGCAGCCAAGATACCAGCGGGGGGTACAATGAGCAGTTCTTC.

The rearrangement joins TRBV5-4 to TRBJ2-7, with TRBD2 matching 8 bases. The CDR3 length is 17 residues. With 4 bases clipped from V and 2 bases from J, the junction kept 14 bases outside the gene matches. CDR1 is SGHNT, CDR2 YYREEE, per germline (reference sequence). The CDR3 DNA reads as TGTGCCAGCAGCAACCGGCCCGGGACTAGTGGCCCCTACGAGCAGTACTTC. Protein sequence: CASSNRPGTSGPYEQYF.

The V gene is TRBV11-2, the J gene TRBJ2-5; perhaps TRBD2 as D (6 bases). The V gene's germline CDR1 is SGHAT and CDR2 FQNNGV. The V end lost 1 base, the J end lost 5 bases, and 14 bases lay between the germline ends. The CDR3 consists of 15 residues. CDR3 DNA: TGTGCCAGCAGCTTAGTGGCTAGGAGGGGTGAGACCCAGTACTTC. Translated, it gives CASSLVARRGETQYF. The full variable domain, rest sourced from reference TRBV11-2 and TRBJ2-5, is EAGVAQSPRYKIIEKRQSVAFWCNPISGHATLYWYQQILGQGPKLLIQFQNNGVVDDSQLPKDRFSAERLKGVDSTLKIQPAKLEDSAVYLCASSLVARRGETQYFGPGTRLLVL.

The count of this clone is one. CDR3 in amino acids: CASSLNRGPADTQYF. CDR3 in DNA: TGTGCCAGCAGCTTAAATAGGGGTCCGGCAGATACGCAGTATTTT. This rearrangement joins TRBV7-8 to TRBJ2-3, with TRBD1 as a possible D gene (5 bases). This CDR3 spans 15 amino acids. Between the trimmed V and J ends, which lost 2 bases and 4 bases, there was a span of 13 bases. Germline V CDR1 and CDR2: SGHVS, FQNEAQ. The full variable domain, its missing parts supplied by reference TRBV7-8 and TRBJ2-3, is GAGVSQSPRYKVAKRGQDVALRCDPISGHVSLFWYQQALGQGPEFLTYFQNEAQLDKSGLPSDRFFAERPEGSVSTLKIQRTQQEDSAVYLCASSLNRGPADTQYFGPGTRLTVL.

J is TRBJ1-1 and V is TRBV10-3, with D unresolved. The V gene's germline CDR1 is ENHRY and CDR2 SYGVKD. V was clipped by 6 bases and J by 4 bases, with 12 bases between them. The CDR3 has 13 residues. The chain's CDR3 is CAIRAPGSTEAFF. The CDR3 nucleotides read TGTGCCATCAGAGCCCCCGGGTCCACTGAAGCTTTCTTT.

This chain uses TRBV4-2 with TRBJ2-2, with D perhaps matching TRBD1 (6 bases). V lost 6 bases and J lost 5, with 10 bases in between. The length of the CDR3 is 13 residues. Per the germline V gene, CDR1 is LGHNA and CDR2 is YNFKEQ. CDR3 loop: CASSGGTTGELFF. In nucleotides, the CDR3 is TGTGCCAGCAGTGGGGGCACGACCGGGGAGCTGTTTTTT.

The rearrangement links TRBV5-4 to TRBJ2-5; 7 bases are a match to TRBD2. After removal of 4 bases from V and 2 bases from J, the junction contained 5 bases not matched to a gene. The length of the CDR3 is 14 residues. Germline V gives CDR1 SGHNT, CDR2 YYREEE (reference sequence). The CDR3 DNA follows: TGTGCCAGCAGCGGACGGGACTATCAAGAGACCCAGTACTTC. Protein product: CASSGRDYQETQYF.

The CDR3, as DNA: TGTGCCAGCAGCTTCTCGCCTAGCAGCCAAGAGACCCAGTACTTC. Its translation is CASSFSPSSQETQYF. The genes are TRBV7-9 and TRBJ2-5; D possibly corresponds to TRBD2 (5 bases). The germline V gene encodes CDR1 SEHNR and CDR2 FQNEAQ (reference sequence). V shed 3 bases and J shed 1 base, with 12 bases lying between them. This CDR3 is built from 15 residues. Full variable domain (rest looked up from reference TRBV7-9 and TRBJ2-5): DTGVSQNPRHKITKRGQNVTFRCDPISEHNRLYWYRQTLGQGPEFLTYFQNEAQLEKSRLLSDRFSAERPKGSFSTLEIQRTEQGDSAMYLCASSFSPSSQETQYFGPGTRLLVL.

This sequence joins TRBV9 and TRBJ1-2; 12 bases fit TRBD1. The J segment lost 3 bases and the V segment lost 3 bases, leaving 12 bases of the junction unmatched. CDR1 and CDR2 from the germline V gene are SGDLS and YYNGEE. The CDR3 loop spans 18 amino acids. Here the CDR3 DNA reads TGTGCCAGCAGCGGGCCAGGAGGGACAGGGGGCTTCGACTATGGCTACACCTTC. Its translation is CASSGPGGTGGFDYGYTF.

The V and J genes are TRBV27 and TRBJ2-7, with 10 bases matching TRBD1. The CDR3 extends over 13 amino acids. Germline V CDR1 and CDR2: MNHEY, SMNVEV (reference sequence). V shed 3 bases, J shed 9 bases, and the junction held 5 bases outside the gene matches. Here the CDR3 DNA reads TGTGCCAGCAGTTTGGCGACAGGGGGCGCGCAGTACTTC. This translates into CASSLATGGAQYF.

The rearrangement links TRBV15 to TRBJ2-7; maybe TRBD1 (6 bases). Germline loops: CDR1 LNHNV, CDR2 YYDKDF (reference sequence). The CDR3 covers 14 residues. The V and J ends lost 4 bases and 2 bases respectively, with 12 bases between them. This chain's CDR3 is CATSKGQEAYEQYF. The CDR3 bases are TGTGCCACCAGCAAGGGACAAGAGGCCTACGAGCAGTACTTC.

The V call is TRBV7-9, the J call TRBJ2-1; D is unclear. CDR1 and CDR2 (germline): SEHNR, FQNEAQ (reference sequence). The CDR3 has 13 amino acids. Trimming removed 1 base from V and 6 bases from J, with 7 bases in between. CDR3 loop: CASSLGGFNEQFF. In DNA form, the CDR3 reads TGTGCCAGCAGCTTAGGAGGATTCAATGAGCAGTTCTTC.

The rearrangement links TRBV15 to TRBJ1-5, with 10 bases identical to TRBD1. This CDR3 contains 15 residues. The V gene end was trimmed by 4 bases and the J gene end by 6 bases; junction bases not matched to a gene: 6. Germline-derived CDR1 and CDR2 are LNHNV and YYDKDF (reference sequence). The CDR3 nucleotides are TGTGCCACCAGCATGACAGGGGGCAACGGTCAGCCCCAGCATTTT. This codes for CATSMTGGNGQPQHF.